This TCR beta chain was sequenced for a study of CXCR3-negative and CXCR3-positive naive CD8 T cells. Study observations and caveats: The study found CXCR3 expression partially decreased after cryopreservation and ran most assays on fresh PBMCs. TRBV-TRBJ usage matched between naive CXCR3-negative and CXCR3-positive cells but not between memory cells. CXCR3-positive naive cells had TRB CDR3s that were more hydrophobic than CXCR3-negative naive cells had.

UMI labels and 5' RACE were used to prepare the TRB cDNA libraries. TCRdb re-called the 5' RACE reads and shows each CDR3 protein once, DNA omitted. The sample includes 85,000 to 90,000 distinct CDR3 sequences. On this clonotype itself: Its antigen is not known.

Naive CD8+ T lymphocytes were specified as CD45RO-CCR7+CD27+CD95-. The sequencing sample was made of naive CXCR3+ CD8+ T cells from blood. As to subset: CD45RO-CCR7+CD27+CD95- naive CD8+ T cells expressing CXCR3 (TNR3+). This TCR was sampled from a human donor in good health. Some clones in this sample may be carry-over from other donors' samples.

CDR3 amino acids: CASSPTARQVPHEQYF. This chain joins TRBV27 and TRBJ2-7; TCRdb proposes TRBD2, but this gene call is untestable without DNA. The CDR3 runs 16 residues. Germline V gene lookup returns CDR1 MNHEY and CDR2 SMNVEV (reference sequence).